These 7 T cell receptor beta chains were sequenced from one sample in a study of cytomegalovirus exposure and HLA in healthy donors. The primer mix had 60 Vbeta and 13 Jbeta primers. Some clones are missing from TCRdb's copy, which holds only in-frame ones; the method was immunoSEQ multiplex PCR. The data hold 200,000 to 250,000 clones, with almost 80% observed a single time. Material for sequencing was PBMCs. These receptors all come from a male donor in good health and CMV-seronegative.

The chain combines TRBV6-5 with TRBJ2-3, with a tentative D call TRBD2 (7 bases). The CDR3 is made up of 14 amino acids. V lost 8 bases and J lost 10, with 22 bases in between. From germline, CDR1 is MNHEY and CDR2 SVGAGI. This chain's CDR3 is CASRGAGHHFPQYF. The CDR3 coding sequence is TGTGCCAGCCGGGGGGCGGGTCATCATTTTCCGCAGTATTTT.

This clone was counted once. V usage is TRBV2 and J usage is TRBJ2-5; TRBD2 matches 13 bases. This CDR3 region has 16 residues. J was trimmed by 5 bases and V by 5 bases; bases with no gene match: 8. The germline V gene has CDR1 SNHLY and CDR2 FYNNEI. Written as DNA, the CDR3 is TGTGCCAGCAGTCGGATCGGACTAGCGGGAGAGGAGACCCAGTACTTC. Translated: CASSRIGLAGEETQYF.

The V and J genes are TRBV7-9 and TRBJ1-3, with a weak D call TRBD1 (5 bases). CDR1 is SEHNR and CDR2 is FQNEAQ in the germline V gene (reference sequence). This CDR3 comprises 14 residues. V lost 8 bases to trimming and J lost 0 bases, with 11 bases between them. The CDR3 DNA reads as TGTGCCAGCCCCGGGGGTGACTCTGGAAACACCATATATTTT. This encodes CASPGGDSGNTIYF.

The sample holds a few counts of this clone. The J gene is TRBJ2-7, the V gene TRBV5-4, with D possibly TRBD2 on 5 matching bases. This CDR3 spans 14 amino acids. V was clipped by 4 bases and J by 2 bases, with 13 bases between them. The V gene's germline CDR1 is SGHNT and CDR2 YYREEE (reference sequence). The CDR3 reads CASSTGLLPYEQYF. DNA for the CDR3: TGTGCCAGCAGCACGGGATTGCTCCCCTACGAGCAGTACTTC.

The CDR3 region has the DNA TGTGCCAGCAGCCCACTAGCTAGTTCCTACAATGAGCAGTTCTTC. Protein product: CASSPLASSYNEQFF. The chain uses TRBV5-4 and TRBJ2-1, with a tentative D call TRBD2 (6 bases). The CDR3 covers 15 residues. The germline V gene encodes CDR1 SGHNT and CDR2 YYREEE (reference sequence). V lost 4 bases to trimming and J lost 1 base, with 12 bases between them. Together with reference TRBV5-4 and TRBJ2-1, the CDR3 gives the full variable domain: ETGVTQSPTHLIKTRGQQVTLRCSSQSGHNTVSWYQQALGQGPQFIFQYYREEENGRGNFPPRFSGLQFPNYSSELNVNALELDDSALYLCASSPLASSYNEQFFGPGTRLTVL.

Details on this clone: One junction end does not reproduce the germline sequence, and a read error may be involved. This chain's CDR3 is CASSPSGGGSFEQYF. In DNA form, the CDR3 reads TGTGCCAGCAGTCCCTCCGGGGGGGGATCCTTCGAGCAGTACTTC. The chain has TRBV6-5 and TRBJ2-7, with 8 nucleotides matching TRBD2. Germline CDR1 reads MNHEY; CDR2 reads SVGAGI. The CDR3 runs 15 residues.

The chain joins TRBV9 to TRBJ2-7; maybe TRBD1 (6 bases). Looked up from germline, CDR1 is SGDLS and CDR2 is YYNGEE. Trimming stripped 0 bases from V and 3 bases from J, with 10 bases between. The CDR3 covers 14 residues. DNA for the CDR3: TGTGCCAGCAGCGTAGGAGGACAGAGCTACGAGCAGTACTTC. Its protein is CASSVGGQSYEQYF.